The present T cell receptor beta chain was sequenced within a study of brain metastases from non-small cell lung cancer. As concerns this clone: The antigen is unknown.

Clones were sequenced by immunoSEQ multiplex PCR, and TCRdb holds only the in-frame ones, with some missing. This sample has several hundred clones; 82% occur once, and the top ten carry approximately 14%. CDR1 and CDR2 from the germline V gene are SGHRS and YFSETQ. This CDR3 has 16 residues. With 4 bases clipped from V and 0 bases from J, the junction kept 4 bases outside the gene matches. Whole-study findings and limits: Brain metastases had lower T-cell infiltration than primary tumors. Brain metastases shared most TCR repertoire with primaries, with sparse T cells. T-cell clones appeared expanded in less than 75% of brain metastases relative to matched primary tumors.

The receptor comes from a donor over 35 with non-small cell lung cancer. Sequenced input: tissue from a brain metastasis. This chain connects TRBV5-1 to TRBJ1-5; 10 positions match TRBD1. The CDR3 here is CASSPGDRGSNQPQHF. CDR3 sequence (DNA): TGCGCCAGCAGCCCCGGGGACAGGGGTAGCAATCAGCCCCAGCATTTT.